What follows are 15 T cell receptor beta chains derived from one specimen sequenced in a study of cytomegalovirus exposure and HLA in healthy donors. Use of 60 Vbeta and 13 Jbeta primers characterized the PCR. Data came from immunoSEQ multiplex PCR; TCRdb stores just in-frame clones and leaves some out. The repertoire consists of 100,000 to 150,000 clones, with around two thirds occurring once and the leading ten covering about 2.6%. The sample comprised PBMCs. The receptors derive from a middle-aged woman in good health and CMV-seronegative.

This clone was recorded a few times. This chain connects TRBV18 to TRBJ2-3; D is unresolved. This CDR3 has 13 residues. CDR1 is KGHSH and CDR2 is LQKENI in the germline V gene. V lost 0 bases and J lost 6, with 7 bases in between. The CDR3 DNA follows: TGTGCCAGCTCACCACCGGGCGTGGATACGCAGTATTTT. It encodes CASSPPGVDTQYF.

As regards this clone: A much more abundant neighbour one base away suggests this may be a read error. V gene TRBV11-2 combines with J gene TRBJ1-1; tentative D call: TRBD1 (5 bases). The germline V gene has CDR1 SGHAT and CDR2 FQNNGV. The CDR3 contains 13 residues. V was cut by 1 base and J by 5 bases, with 8 bases left in between. CDR3 in DNA: TGTGCCAGCAGCTTAGCGGGGGGTACTGAAGCTTTCTTT. Translating gives CASSLAGGTEAFF. Drawing the rest from reference TRBV11-2 and TRBJ1-1, the complete variable domain is EAGVAQSPRYKIIEKRQSVAFWCNPISGHATLYWYQQILGQGPKLLIQFQNNGVVDDSQLPKDRFSAERLKGVDSTLKIQPAKLEDSAVYLCASSLAGGTEAFFGQGTRLTVV.

V gene TRBV4-1 combines with J gene TRBJ2-3; D gene uncertain. The CDR3 has 12 residues. Germline V gene lookup returns CDR1 MGHRA and CDR2 YSYEKL. The V end lost 0 bases, the J end lost 7 bases, and 5 bases lay between the germline ends. The CDR3 is CASSQDSYTQYF. CDR3 nucleotide sequence: TGCGCCAGCAGCCAAGATTCTTATACGCAGTATTTT.

This clone showed up just a few times. The chain recombines TRBV28 with TRBJ1-2; the match to TRBD1 covers 10 bases. The CDR3 length is 14 residues. The germline gives CDR1 MDHEN, CDR2 SYDVKM. V gave up 5 bases and J gave up 8 bases; unmatched junction bases: 8. In DNA, the CDR3 is TGTGCCAGCAGTATCCGGGACAGGGGATACGGCTACACCTTC. It encodes CASSIRDRGYGYTF.

The chain uses TRBV27 and TRBJ2-7, with D tentatively TRBD1 (6 bases). This CDR3 region has 14 residues. From germline, CDR1 is MNHEY and CDR2 SMNVEV (reference sequence). Trimming took 5 bases from V and 3 from J, leaving 14 bases between them. CDR3: CASSHGQPIYEQYF. The CDR3 region has the DNA TGTGCCAGCAGTCATGGACAGCCTATCTACGAGCAGTACTTC.

This clone was recorded a few times. This chain uses TRBV30 with TRBJ1-3; D remains ambiguous. Trimming took 5 bases from V and 4 from J, leaving 6 bases between them. Germline-derived CDR1 and CDR2 are GTSNPN and SVGIG (reference sequence). The CDR3 length is 11 residues. The CDR3 nucleotides read TGTGCCTGGGCCCGGGGAAACACCATATATTTT. Its protein product is CAWARGNTIYF.

The chain is built from TRBV4-2 and TRBJ2-3, with TRBD2 matching 10 bases. Germline-derived CDR1 and CDR2 are LGHNA and YNFKEQ. This CDR3 is 17 amino acids long. The V segment lost 0 bases and the J segment 1 base; nucleotides outside the gene matches: 4. The CDR3 spells CASSQDVAGGGTDTQYF. Written as DNA, the CDR3 is TGTGCCAGCAGCCAAGATGTAGCGGGGGGCGGCACAGATACGCAGTATTTT.

The V and J genes are TRBV7-9 and TRBJ1-2; D possibly corresponds to TRBD1 (5 bases). CDR1 is SEHNR, CDR2 FQNEAQ, per germline (reference sequence). V was shortened by 3 bases and J by 1 base, with 12 bases between the two germline ends. The CDR3 sequence is 15 residues long. This chain's CDR3 is CASSLTDLLNYGYTF. In DNA, the CDR3 is TGTGCCAGCAGCTTGACAGACCTTCTTAACTATGGCTACACCTTC.

In this sample, this clone turned up once. The chain joins TRBV30 to TRBJ2-3; 8 bases fit TRBD2. Germline values: CDR1 GTSNPN, CDR2 SVGIG (reference sequence). The length of the CDR3 is 15 residues. The V gene end was trimmed by 0 bases and the J gene end by 4 bases; junction bases not matched to a gene: 6. The CDR3 sequence: CAWSVGAGGADTQYF. Here the CDR3 DNA reads TGTGCCTGGAGTGTGGGTGCGGGGGGCGCAGATACGCAGTATTTT. Full variable domain (rest looked up from reference TRBV30 and TRBJ2-3): SQTIHQWPATLVQPVGSPLSLECTVEGTSNPNLYWYRQAAGRGLQLLFYSVGIGQISSEVPQNLSASRPQDRQFILSSKKLLLSDSGFYLCAWSVGAGGADTQYFGPGTRLTVL.

This sequence joins TRBV7-9 and TRBJ1-6; maybe TRBD1 (5 bases). Germline assignment: CDR1 SEHNR and CDR2 FQNEAQ (reference sequence). Trimming left V 5 bases short and J 10 bases short, with 12 bases between. The CDR3 contains 13 residues. Here the CDR3 DNA reads TGTGCCAGCAGCGGGAGGGACGCGTCACCCCTCCACTTT. Its translation: CASSGRDASPLHF.

The CDR3 region has the DNA TGTGCCAGCACCAGCGGCGTAGGAGATACGCAGTATTTT. The encoded protein is CASTSGVGDTQYF. V usage is TRBV7-9 and J usage is TRBJ2-3, with D possibly TRBD2 on 5 matching bases. The CDR3 spans 13 residues. Germline-derived CDR1 and CDR2 are SEHNR and FQNEAQ (reference sequence). The V end was cut by 7 bases, the J end by 5 bases, with 13 bases between.

This clone was detected once. The chain couples TRBV30 to TRBJ2-1, with 7 bases fitting TRBD1. Germline-derived CDR1 and CDR2 are GTSNPN and SVGIG (reference sequence). Trimming took 5 bases from V and 0 from J; bases not matched to a gene: 4. The CDR3 length is 14 residues. CDR3: CAWEQGSSYNEQFF. Here the CDR3 DNA reads TGTGCCTGGGAACAGGGGAGCTCCTACAATGAGCAGTTCTTC.

This chain connects TRBV15 to TRBJ2-1; 8 bases are shared with TRBD2. There are 19 residues in the CDR3. The germline V gene encodes CDR1 LNHNV and CDR2 YYDKDF (reference sequence). J gave up 1 base and V 1 base, and 12 bases lay outside the gene matches. CDR3 in DNA: TGTGCCACCAGCAGAGGACCCGCGTTAGCGGGGAGATCCTACAATGAGCAGTTCTTC. It codes for CATSRGPALAGRSYNEQFF.

This clone was counted only a few times. This chain connects TRBV6-1 to TRBJ2-1; no clear D. Germline CDR1 reads MNHNS; CDR2 reads SASEGT. The CDR3 length is 12 residues. With 6 bases removed from V and 2 bases from J, the gap between germline ends came to 5 bases. CDR3 sequence (DNA): TGTGCCAGCAGCCCCACCTACAATGAGCAGTTCTTC. Amino acid sequence: CASSPTYNEQFF.

The chain couples TRBV6-5 to TRBJ1-2; D not resolved. Between the trimmed V and J ends, which lost 0 bases and 8 bases, there was a span of 10 bases. This CDR3 spans 13 amino acids. Germline assignment: CDR1 MNHEY and CDR2 SVGAGI. This chain's CDR3 is CASSYSGGSGYTF. CDR3 nucleotide sequence: TGTGCCAGCAGTTACTCAGGAGGCTCCGGCTACACCTTC.